This T cell receptor (beta chain) was profiled in a study of T cell changes during pregnancy in multiple sclerosis. Measured with immunoSEQ multiplex PCR; TCRdb has only the in-frame clones, and not every one. The data contain tens of thousands of clones, 85% to 90% of them singletons. Deletions cut 2 bases from V and 3 bases from J, with 16 bases between. Germline lookup yields CDR1 SGHAT and CDR2 FQNNGV. This CDR3 is 16 amino acids long. V is TRBV11-2 and J is TRBJ1-1; D call uncertain. This TCR came from a female donor in good health, enrolled as a control in a pregnancy study. Sample: CD4+ T cells from peripheral blood mononuclear cells, taken in the first trimester of pregnancy. The CDR3 nucleotides read TGTGCCAGCAGCTTACAATGGATTGGGCGGGACACTGAAGCTTTCTTT. It specifies CASSLQWIGRDTEAFF.